This T cell receptor (beta chain) is drawn from a study of T cell responses to AZD1222 COVID-19 vaccine. V was trimmed by 5 bases and J by 2 bases, leaving 17 bases between them. The CDR3 is 16 amino acids. The V gene's germline CDR1 is SEHNR and CDR2 FQNEAQ (reference sequence). TCRdb's table, derived via immunoSEQ multiplex PCR, lists solely in-frame clones and lacks some. The data hold under 200,000 clones, with less than 95% observed a single time. The receptor was derived from an adult in good health. The sample consisted of peripheral blood, taken on day 0 of AZD1222 vaccination. V usage is TRBV7-9 and J usage is TRBJ2-3, with unresolved D. The CDR3 spells CASSLPESSDTDTQYF. The DNA of the CDR3 is TGTGCCAGCAGCCTCCCCGAGAGCTCCGACACAGATACGCAGTATTTT.